This T cell receptor beta chain is drawn from a study of CD8+CD57+ T cells in acquired aplastic anemia (dated by TCRdb to 2017 to 2018). Background on the whole study: Extracted DNA from sorted CD4+ and CD8+ cells averaged approximately 3 ug, ranging from roughly 0.17 to 30 ug. Healthy donor samples averaged roughly 9.8 million reads for CD4+ and fewer than 12 million for CD8+ cells. Paper-wide results and their limitations: Between patients and healthy controls, no significant difference in CD8+ Simpson's diversity was found (P=0.060). Approximately 31 CD8+ CDR3 sequences were found in both patients and controls but appeared to be highly expressed in patients and within the immunodominant clones of the patients.

At the junction V is shortened by 3 bases and J by 3 bases, with 3 bases in between. The CDR3 measures 11 amino acids from cysteine to phenylalanine. Only the CDR3 region is kept as DNA, spanning 33 bases read in frame from base 1. Profiling of TCR beta VDJ combinations and CDR3 sequences used genomic DNA as the template. An Illumina HiSeq 2000 was used for TCR repertoire sequencing. The study's own analysis went as follows. TRBV/TRBJ rearrangement plots, CDR3 size and DJ length profiles, and Simpson's diversity index were used to evaluate the repertoires. The most abundant DNA sequence in the deep sequencing data was taken as the immunodominant clone. CDR3 amino acid sequences were screened for sharing across subjects and were compared with published repertoires and the VDJdb database. TCRdb's own reprocessing of the public reads used fastp at Q25 and MiXCR and kept productive beta chains. Entries are consolidated by CDR3 protein sequence, retaining the most common genes and DNA. V and J calls and clone size were set by TCRdb, not the authors. The sample profile shows some 130,000 distinct CDR3 sequences; more than 35% of them were found once. The leading ten clones occupy 6.5% to 10% of the sample.

This clonotype was counted many times. Its antigen remains undetermined. No base quality values were provided; no much bigger clone lies one nucleotide off. The study deep-sequenced TCR repertoires of sorted CD4+ and CD8+ blood T cells from severe aplastic anemia patients and healthy subjects. Ficoll-Paque density gradient centrifugation was used to isolate peripheral blood mononuclear cells. Before DNA was extracted, CD4+ and CD8+ T cells were sorted using either FACS or magnetic beads. The sample taken for sequencing was sorted CD4+, CD8+, or CD8+CD57+ T cells (not recorded which) from PBMCs. The source is a human donor in good health, serving as a control. The rearranged chain carries TRBV12-3 or TRBV12-4 and TRBJ2-7; the D gene cannot be resolved reliably. The base sequence is TGTGCCAGCAGTTTCCGCTACGAGCAGTACTTC. Its product reads: CASSFRYEQYF.